This T cell receptor beta chain was recorded in a study of blood T cell repertoires in COVID-19. As for the study in general: PBMCs, B-cell-depleted T cells, or T cells were the source of the cDNA or gDNA that made up the material.

Original methodology: Researchers report that nucleated cell counts were estimated from reference gene primer amplification. Assay used: immunoSEQ multiplex PCR; TCRdb lists only in-frame clones, some missing. V, J and clone size derive from that table, while D and trimming were established from the DNA sequence. The data contain approximately 50,000 clones, roughly nine tenths of them seen just once; the ten biggest clones take up almost 4%. The CDR3 runs 15 residues. From germline, CDR1 is SGDLS and CDR2 YYNGEE. J was trimmed by 2 bases and V by 4 bases; bases with no gene match: 8. The sample consisted of peripheral blood. V is TRBV9 and J is TRBJ1-1; TRBD1 matches at 7 bases. The TCR originated in a human donor in a cohort sampled during active COVID-19. CDR3 residues: CASSIWDSVNTEAFF. As DNA, the CDR3 is TGTGCCAGCAGCATTTGGGACAGCGTTAACACTGAAGCTTTCTTT.